These 24 T cell receptor beta chains came from one sample sequenced in a study of blood T cell repertoires in COVID-19. Repertoires were generated with immunoSEQ multiplex PCR, while TCRdb's copy carries only in-frame clones and drops some. The table has under 200,000 clones, 82% seen once. The sequenced sample was peripheral blood. The receptors here all came from a woman between 55 and 75 years old with COVID-19, enrolled during active disease.

This chain links TRBV27 with TRBJ2-3, with 7 nucleotides matching TRBD1. V was clipped by 4 bases and J by 1 base; unmatched bases: 8. This CDR3 region has 16 residues. Germline loops: CDR1 MNHEY, CDR2 SMNVEV (reference sequence). The CDR3 loop reads CASSSNRGAGTDTQYF. The DNA for the CDR3 is TGTGCCAGCAGTTCCAACAGGGGAGCGGGCACAGATACGCAGTATTTT.

The rearrangement joins TRBV6-5 to TRBJ2-7; weak D call: TRBD2 (6 bases). The CDR3 is made up of 12 amino acids. Trimming took off 6 bases at V and 4 bases at J, with 10 bases between the two ends. CDR1 and CDR2 from the germline V gene are MNHEY and SVGAGI. This CDR3 is CASSGRGYEQYF. CDR3 in DNA: TGTGCCAGCAGCGGGAGAGGGTACGAGCAGTACTTC.

V gene TRBV6-1 combines with J gene TRBJ2-7, with D possibly matching TRBD2 (5 bases). This CDR3 region has 14 residues. Germline loops: CDR1 MNHNS, CDR2 SASEGT. Trimming left V 0 bases short and J 4 bases short, with 10 bases between. The CDR3 DNA follows: TGTGCCAGCAGTGAAGCCCTACTAGGGTACGAGCAGTACGTC. Amino acid sequence: CASSEALLGYEQYV.

The chain uses TRBV7-2 and TRBJ2-3; 11 bases fit TRBD2. Trimming took 5 bases from V and 4 from J; bases not matched to a gene: 8. The CDR3 is 16 amino acids. Germline CDR1 reads SGHTA; CDR2 reads FQGNSA. CDR3: CASSQIAGGRADTQYF. In DNA, the CDR3 is TGTGCCAGCAGCCAAATAGCGGGAGGGCGGGCAGATACGCAGTATTTT.

The chain combines TRBV18 with TRBJ1-2, with 8 bases identical to TRBD1. Germline values: CDR1 KGHSH, CDR2 LQKENI. The ends lost 6 bases at V and 6 bases at J; junction bases unmatched: 6. The CDR3 consists of 13 residues. The CDR3 DNA sequence: TGTGCCAGCTCCCGGACAGGGCAGGATGGCTACACCTTC. Its protein product is CASSRTGQDGYTF.

This clone has a handful of counts. This chain joins TRBV7-9 and TRBJ2-1; possible D gene TRBD2, 5 bases. Germline CDR1 and CDR2: SEHNR and FQNEAQ (reference sequence). The CDR3 totals 13 residues. V was pared by 9 bases and J by 0 bases, with 9 bases between. CDR3 region: CASGLYSYNEQFF. For the CDR3, the DNA is TGTGCCAGTGGACTCTACTCCTACAATGAGCAGTTCTTC.

This clone was seen only once. The chain couples TRBV2 to TRBJ1-1; D gene uncertain. Trimming took 7 bases from V and 0 from J, leaving 12 bases between them. CDR1 SNHLY and CDR2 FYNNEI come from the germline V gene. CDR3 length: 14 residues. As DNA, the CDR3 is TGTGCCAGCACCCCCTCTGTTATGAACACTGAAGCTTTCTTT. Amino acids: CASTPSVMNTEAFF.

The V gene is TRBV7-9, the J gene TRBJ2-7, with D tentatively TRBD2 (5 bases). The CDR3 totals 14 residues. Germline CDR1 and CDR2: SEHNR and FQNEAQ (reference sequence). V was clipped by 0 bases and J by 2 bases, with 8 bases between them. The CDR3, as DNA: TGTGCCAGCAGCTTAGCACGGGGAACCTACGAGCAGTACTTC. This codes for CASSLARGTYEQYF. The variable domain in full, completed from reference TRBV7-9 and TRBJ2-7, reads DTGVSQNPRHKITKRGQNVTFRCDPISEHNRLYWYRQTLGQGPEFLTYFQNEAQLEKSRLLSDRFSAERPKGSFSTLEIQRTEQGDSAMYLCASSLARGTYEQYFGPGTRLTVT.

This clone was found many times. J is TRBJ2-2 and V is TRBV7-9; TRBD1 agrees at 7 bases. Looked up from germline, CDR1 is SEHNR and CDR2 is FQNEAQ (reference sequence). V trimming: 5 bases; J trimming: 1 base; junction bases outside the gene matches: 13. The length of the CDR3 is 18 residues. The CDR3 DNA reads as TGTGCCAGCAGCAGAGAAAAACCGGGACAGAAGAACACCGGGGAGCTGTTTTTT. Protein: CASSREKPGQKNTGELFF.

The table lists this clone with a count of one. The chain employs TRBV10-3 and TRBJ1-1, with a weak D call TRBD1 (6 bases). Germline loops: CDR1 ENHRY, CDR2 SYGVKD. CDR3 length: 15 residues. Trimming cost V 3 bases and J 4 bases, with 15 bases left between them. This CDR3 reads CAISDSQGETTEAFF. CDR3 nucleotides: TGTGCCATCAGTGACTCACAGGGTGAGACCACTGAAGCTTTCTTT.

The J gene is TRBJ1-1, the V gene TRBV6-5; no firm D call. The V gene's germline CDR1 is MNHEY and CDR2 SVGAGI. The V end was cut by 8 bases, the J end by 1 base, with 11 bases between. The CDR3 has 13 residues. The CDR3 bases are TGTGCCAGCTATGTCCATAGGAACACTGAAGCTTTCTTT. The encoded protein is CASYVHRNTEAFF.

The CDR3 sequence is CAISGYSYNSPLHF. CDR3 nucleotides: TGTGCCATCTCAGGGTACTCCTATAATTCACCCCTCCACTTT. The chain employs TRBV6-6 and TRBJ1-6; a possible D gene is TRBD1 (5 bases). CDR1 and CDR2 (germline): MNHNY, SVGAGI (reference sequence). V was clipped by 10 bases and J by 0 bases, with 10 bases between them. This CDR3 region has 14 residues.

The V call is TRBV7-9, the J call TRBJ1-4; the D gene is possibly TRBD1 (6 bases). Trimming stripped 2 bases from V and 4 bases from J, with 14 bases between. Germline values: CDR1 SEHNR, CDR2 FQNEAQ (reference sequence). This CDR3 comprises 16 residues. The CDR3 DNA reads as TGTGCCAGCAGCTTAAACTCCGGGACAAATAATGAAAAACTGTTTTTT. Translation gives CASSLNSGTNNEKLFF.

The J gene is TRBJ2-1, the V gene TRBV5-8; D ambiguous. The V end was cut by 1 base, the J end by 4 bases, with 6 bases between. Per germline, CDR1 SGHTS and CDR2 YDEGEE. CDR3 length: 13 amino acids. The CDR3 protein is CASSLHAYNEQFF. The CDR3 DNA is TGTGCCAGCAGCTTGCACGCGTACAATGAGCAGTTCTTC.

This chain joins TRBV11-2 and TRBJ1-5; the D is unclear. The CDR3 contains 13 residues. In germline, CDR1 is SGHAT, CDR2 FQNNGV. V lost 5 bases to trimming and J lost 9 bases, with 14 bases between them. The CDR3 sequence: CASSLVFGGPQHF. DNA for the CDR3: TGTGCCAGCAGCCTGGTTTTCGGAGGGCCCCAGCATTTT.

The V and J genes are TRBV6-5 and TRBJ2-5; D is possibly TRBD1 (6 bases). Trimming shortened V by 0 bases and J by 7 bases, and 18 bases separated the two germline ends. The CDR3 contains 16 residues. Germline V CDR1 and CDR2: MNHEY, SVGAGI. In DNA, the CDR3 is TGTGCCAGCAGTTACTCGAGTAGCGAGGGGGTGGCGACCCAGTACTTC. Its protein product is CASSYSSSEGVATQYF.

This rearrangement joins TRBV29-1 to TRBJ2-2; TRBD1 matches at 8 bases. This CDR3 is 13 amino acids long. V was pared by 3 bases and J by 8 bases, with 5 bases of the junction left unmatched. Germline V gives CDR1 SQVTM, CDR2 ANQGSEA. For the CDR3, the DNA is TGCAGCGTTGAGGTCAGGGGGCAAGGGGAGCTGTTTTTT. Translating it yields CSVEVRGQGELFF.

This chain links TRBV5-3 with TRBJ2-1, with a weak D call TRBD1 (6 bases). TRBV5-3 is classed as an ORF, of uncertain function. With 4 bases removed from V and 6 bases from J, the gap between germline ends came to 14 bases. This CDR3 has 14 amino acids. DNA for the CDR3: TGTGCCAGAAGCCTCGGGCTCAGGGGCAATGAGCAGTTCTTC. As protein: CARSLGLRGNEQFF.

This clone appeared once. This rearrangement joins TRBV4-3 to TRBJ2-7; 10 bases agree with TRBD2. The germline CDR1 and CDR2 sequences are LGHNA and YSLEER. The trim removed 1 base at V and 6 bases at J, leaving 6 bases unmatched. The CDR3 covers 15 residues. The CDR3 loop is CASSQGSSGRSEQYF. The CDR3 DNA reads TGCGCCAGCAGCCAAGGATCTAGCGGGAGAAGCGAGCAGTACTTC.

The rearrangement joins TRBV5-5 to TRBJ2-4, with a weak D call TRBD1 (5 bases). CDR3 length equals 15 residues. The germline gives CDR1 SGHKS, CDR2 YYEKEE (reference sequence). The germline V and J ends were trimmed by 2 bases and 0 bases, with 9 bases remaining between them. The CDR3 region is CASSFGHLAKNIQYF. The CDR3 DNA sequence: TGTGCCAGCAGCTTCGGACACCTAGCCAAAAACATTCAGTACTTC.

The rearrangement joins TRBV6-2 or TRBV6-3 to TRBJ2-3; 9 bases are a match to TRBD2. The germline gives CDR1 MNHEY, CDR2 SVGEGT. The CDR3 is made up of 17 amino acids. V shed 0 bases, J shed 3 bases, and the junction held 7 bases outside the gene matches. The CDR3 reads CASSYSTGGGGTDTQYF. CDR3 sequence (DNA): TGTGCCAGCAGTTACTCGACGGGCGGGGGGGGAACAGATACGCAGTATTTT.

This chain connects TRBV19 to TRBJ1-5; possible D gene TRBD1, 6 bases. Germline CDR1 reads LNHDA; CDR2 reads SQIVND (reference sequence). CDR3 size: 15 residues. V was pared by 3 bases and J by 0 bases, with 9 bases between. The CDR3 here is CASSIGQISNQPQHF. The CDR3 DNA reads as TGTGCCAGTAGTATCGGACAGATTAGCAATCAGCCCCAGCATTTT.

The chain employs TRBV28 and TRBJ1-4; 9 bases line up with TRBD1. The CDR3 is made up of 16 amino acids. V shed 2 bases and J 4 bases; nucleotides not matched to a gene: 5. Germline CDR1 reads MDHEN; CDR2 reads SYDVKM. CDR3: CASSLIGQGYNEKLFF. CDR3 nucleotides: TGTGCCAGCAGTTTAATAGGACAGGGGTATAATGAAAAACTGTTTTTT.

The rearrangement joins TRBV6-5 to TRBJ1-3; D gene unclear. CDR3 length: 13 amino acids. Trimming took 7 bases from V and 0 from J, leaving 7 bases between them. The germline V gene encodes CDR1 MNHEY and CDR2 SVGAGI. CDR3: CASTPFSGNTIYF. As DNA, the CDR3 is TGTGCCAGCACCCCCTTCTCTGGAAACACCATATATTTT.